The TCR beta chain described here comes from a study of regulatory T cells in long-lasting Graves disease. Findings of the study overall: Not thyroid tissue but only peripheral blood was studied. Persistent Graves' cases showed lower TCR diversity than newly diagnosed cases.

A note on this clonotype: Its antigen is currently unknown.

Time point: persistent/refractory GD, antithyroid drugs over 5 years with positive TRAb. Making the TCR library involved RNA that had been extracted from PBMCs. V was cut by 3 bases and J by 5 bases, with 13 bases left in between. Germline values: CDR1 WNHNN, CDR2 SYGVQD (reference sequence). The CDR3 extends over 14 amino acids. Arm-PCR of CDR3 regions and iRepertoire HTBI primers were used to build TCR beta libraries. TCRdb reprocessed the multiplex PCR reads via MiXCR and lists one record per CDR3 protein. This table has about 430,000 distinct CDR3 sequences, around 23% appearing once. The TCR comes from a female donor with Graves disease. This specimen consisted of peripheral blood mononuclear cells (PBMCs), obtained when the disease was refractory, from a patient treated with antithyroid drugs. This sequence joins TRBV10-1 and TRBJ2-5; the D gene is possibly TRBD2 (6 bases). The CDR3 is CASSDGGSGETQYF. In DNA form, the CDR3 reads TGCGCCAGCAGTGATGGGGGGAGTGGGGAGACCCAGTACTTC.